A selection of T cell receptor beta chains follows, all from one sample in a study of cytomegalovirus exposure and HLA in healthy donors. Clones were read by immunoSEQ multiplex PCR, and TCRdb kept only the in-frame ones, dropping some. Here the sample spans about 180,000 clones, 76% being singletons. The sample was PBMCs. These receptors originate from a young man in good health and CMV-seronegative. The CDR3 runs from the conserved cysteine through the conserved F or W. The order of the fields is CDR3 protein, V gene, J gene, CDR3 length.

CDR3: CASEAGTWDEQFF
V: TRBV7-9
J: TRBJ2-1
length: 13

CDR3: CASTTGVGNTIYF
V: TRBV7-8
J: TRBJ1-3
length: 13

CDR3: CASSGTVYGYTF
V: TRBV5-1
J: TRBJ1-2
length: 12

CDR3: CASSTGTGGAEQYF
V: TRBV7-3
J: TRBJ2-7
length: 14

CDR3: CASMPAGVVYEQYF
V: TRBV2
J: TRBJ2-7
length: 14

CDR3: CASSPGGGYNEQFF
V: TRBV11-2
J: TRBJ2-1
length: 14

CDR3: CASSPPGLADNEQFF
V: TRBV18
J: TRBJ2-1
length: 15

CDR3: CASSVQRLMNTEAFF
V: TRBV19
J: TRBJ1-1
length: 15

CDR3: CASSPGQPNSGNTIYF
V: TRBV18
J: TRBJ1-3
length: 16

CDR3: CASSQGQGVSEAFF
V: TRBV4-1
J: TRBJ1-1
length: 14

CDR3: CASSHQTGDYEQYF
V: TRBV27
J: TRBJ2-7
length: 14

CDR3: CAWRQTDTQYF
V: TRBV30
J: TRBJ2-3
length: 11

CDR3: CASTRVGRGGYEQYF
V: TRBV19
J: TRBJ2-7
length: 15

CDR3: CASSAKTGGLTYEQYF
V: TRBV6-1
J: TRBJ2-7
length: 16

CDR3: CASSFGERETQYF
V: TRBV18
J: TRBJ2-5
length: 13

CDR3: CASSEGWQGYTIYF
V: TRBV6-5
J: TRBJ1-3
length: 14

CDR3: CASKAGAYEQYF
V: TRBV6-1
J: TRBJ2-7
length: 12

CDR3: CASSLSDGYTF
V: TRBV7-9
J: TRBJ1-2
length: 11

CDR3: CATSEGGNGYTF
V: TRBV7-6
J: TRBJ1-2
length: 12

CDR3: CASSLDTGNYGYTF
V: TRBV7-8
J: TRBJ1-2
length: 14

CDR3: CASSLARDRLTDTQYF
V: TRBV5-1
J: TRBJ2-3
length: 16